The source of this T cell receptor (beta chain) is a study of T cell changes during pregnancy in multiple sclerosis. CDR3 length equals 11 residues. Germline V gene sequence: CDR1 DFQATT, CDR2 SNEGSKA (reference sequence). V lost 5 bases to trimming and J lost 5 bases, with 7 bases between them. The method was immunoSEQ multiplex PCR; TCRdb's version includes in-frame clones alone and lacks a portion of them. This table has tens of thousands of clones, 80% to 90% appearing once. The chain couples TRBV20-1 to TRBJ2-1; no clear D gene. The clonotype comes from a female donor with multiple sclerosis, enrolled in a pregnancy study. Material: CD4+ T cells from peripheral blood mononuclear cells, obtained in the third trimester of pregnancy. CDR3 in amino acids: CSAELNNEQFF. In nucleotides, the CDR3 is TGCAGTGCTGAGCTGAACAATGAGCAGTTCTTC.